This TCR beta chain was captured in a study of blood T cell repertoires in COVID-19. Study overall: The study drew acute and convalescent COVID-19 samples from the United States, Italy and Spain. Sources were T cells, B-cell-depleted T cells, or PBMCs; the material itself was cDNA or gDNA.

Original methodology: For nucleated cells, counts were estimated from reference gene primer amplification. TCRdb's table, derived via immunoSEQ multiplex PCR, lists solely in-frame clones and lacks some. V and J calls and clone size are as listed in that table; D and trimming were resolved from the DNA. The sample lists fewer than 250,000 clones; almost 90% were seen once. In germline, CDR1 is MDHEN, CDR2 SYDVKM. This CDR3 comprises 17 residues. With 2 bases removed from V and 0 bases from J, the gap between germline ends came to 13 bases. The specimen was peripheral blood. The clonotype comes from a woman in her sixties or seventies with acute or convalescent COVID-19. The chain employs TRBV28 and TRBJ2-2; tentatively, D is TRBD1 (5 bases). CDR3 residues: CASSLIVDRSNTGELFF. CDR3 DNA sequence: TGTGCCAGCAGTTTAATAGTTGACAGATCGAACACCGGGGAGCTGTTTTTT.